This T cell receptor beta chain was sequenced in a study of cytomegalovirus exposure and HLA in healthy donors. Study-level background: The Caucasian-associated ancestry cluster contained roughly four fifths of the approximately 400 genotyped donors.

PCR involved 60 Vbeta and 13 Jbeta primers. The protocol was immunoSEQ multiplex PCR, while the TCRdb copy is restricted to in-frame clones and leaves out a portion. The profile shows just over 200,000 clones, more than 65% of them singletons. In regard to this clone: As yet, its antigen is unknown.

V shed 8 bases and J 3 bases; nucleotides not matched to a gene: 6. Germline lookup yields CDR1 MNHNS and CDR2 SASEGT. CDR3 length: 14 residues. Study-wide results and limits: For TCR beta chains, V- and J-gene trimming was later linked to a missense DCLRE1C variant. Sequencing likely generated an artifact that appeared as a cluster of highly shared sequence variants.

Sequenced sample: PBMCs. This receptor was taken from a man aged 50-60 years in good health and CMV-seronegative. This chain uses TRBV6-1 with TRBJ2-2, with TRBD2 matching 7 bases. The CDR3 loop is CASGVGGDTGELFF. The CDR3 DNA follows: TGTGCCAGCGGCGTGGGGGGGGACACCGGGGAGCTGTTTTTT.